The rows below give T cell receptor beta chains drawn from one sample of a study of a mutant IDH1 vaccine in newly diagnosed glioma. These receptors' targets are unknown. Generated by immunoSEQ multiplex PCR, the TCRdb table keeps only in-frame clones and is missing some. The sample shows around 24,000 clones, around 80% of them seen only once. The source material was PBMCs, sampled from a glioma patient whose treatment included an IDH1 peptide vaccine. These TCRs come from a middle-aged man with glioma. CDR3s include the opening cysteine and the closing phenylalanine or tryptophan. The D gene is left open where the match is weak. The size of a clone is reported for some rows only, either as once, few or many, or as a class for expanded clones.

-,-,TRBV7-9,TRBJ2-5,CASSRDDRLQETQYF,TGTGCCAGCAGCCGTGATGACAGGTTACAAGAGACCCAGTACTTC
-,-,TRBV7-2,TRBJ2-1,CASSLVGSSYNEQFF,TGTGCCAGCAGCTTGGTCGGGAGCTCCTACAATGAGCAGTTCTTC
-,-,TRBV18,TRBJ1-1,CASSPRVNTEAFF,TGTGCCAGCTCACCTCGAGTGAACACTGAAGCTTTCTTT
-,-,TRBV10-2,TRBJ2-2,CASSVDSPKNTGELFF,TGCGCCAGCAGTGTAGACAGCCCAAAGAACACCGGGGAGCTGTTTTTT
TRBD2,-,TRBV5-1,TRBJ2-1,CASSLVVGGEQFF,TGCGCCAGCAGCTTGGTCGTGGGAGGGGAGCAGTTCTTC
-,-,TRBV7-7,TRBJ2-3,CASSLGVGSGDTQYF,TGTGCCAGCAGCTTAGGAGTTGGCAGCGGGGATACGCAGTATTTT
-,-,TRBV6-1,TRBJ2-3,CASSTGRESDTQYF,TGTGCCAGCAGCACAGGGCGGGAGTCAGATACGCAGTATTTT
-,once,TRBV9,TRBJ1-4,CASSPQAARNEKLFF,TGTGCCAGCAGCCCCCAGGCAGCCAGGAATGAAAAACTGTTTTTT
-,-,TRBV5-1,TRBJ1-5,CASSLMGSSNQPQHF,TGCGCCAGCAGCTTGATGGGGAGTAGCAATCAGCCCCAGCATTTT
-,-,TRBV18,TRBJ1-5,CASSDTNGQPQHF,TGTGCCAGCTCAGACACCAACGGCCAGCCCCAGCATTTT
TRBD2,-,TRBV7-6,TRBJ2-7,CASSPRDYSYEQYF,TGTGCCAGCAGCCCCCGGGACTACTCCTACGAGCAGTACTTC
-,-,TRBV9,TRBJ1-3,CASSVDPGASGNTIYF,TGTGCCAGCAGCGTAGATCCAGGGGCCTCTGGAAACACCATATATTTT
TRBD1,once,TRBV28,TRBJ1-2,CASSPGQGVAGYTF,TGTGCCAGCAGTCCGGGACAGGGGGTGGCTGGCTACACCTTC
-,-,TRBV5-1,TRBJ2-1,CASSPRDGIWNEQFF,TGCGCCAGCAGCCCGAGGGACGGGATCTGGAATGAGCAGTTCTTC
-,-,TRBV6-1,TRBJ1-5,CASSGDRGSNQPQHF,TGTGCCAGCAGTGGGGACCGGGGTAGCAATCAGCCCCAGCATTTT
TRBD1,-,TRBV7-7,TRBJ1-4,CASSPATGVTNEKLFF,TGTGCCAGCAGCCCGGCGACAGGGGTCACTAATGAAAAACTGTTTTTT
-,-,TRBV10-1,TRBJ2-7,CASSMNRASDEQYF,TGCGCCAGCAGTATGAATCGGGCTTCCGACGAGCAGTACTTC
-,-,TRBV5-1,TRBJ1-2,CASSLLRSGYTF,TGCGCCAGCAGCTTGCTGAGATCTGGCTACACCTTC
-,-,TRBV5-3,TRBJ1-1,CASRLDLNTEAFF,TGTGCCAGCAGACTCGACTTAAACACTGAAGCTTTCTTT
TRBD1,-,TRBV7-9,TRBJ1-6,CASVDRQGSPLHF,TGTGCCAGCGTGGACAGACAGGGTTCACCCCTCCACTTT
-,-,TRBV7-2,TRBJ2-4,CASSLYMGIQYF,TGTGCCAGCAGCTTATACATGGGCATTCAGTACTTC
-,-,TRBV25-1,TRBJ2-1,CASSTWGGHSSYNEQFF,TGTGCCAGCAGTACGTGGGGGGGCCATTCCTCGTACAATGAGCAGTTCTTC
-,once,TRBV6-6,TRBJ1-6,CASSPGGWGSPLHF,TGTGCCAGCAGCCCCGGAGGATGGGGTTCACCCCTCCACTTT
-,-,TRBV5-6,TRBJ1-1,CASSSPRLLGQNTEAFF,TGTGCCAGCAGCTCCCCTCGGCTGTTGGGGCAGAACACTGAAGCTTTCTTT
TRBD2,-,TRBV7-9,TRBJ2-1,CASSGALATSSYNERFF,TGTGCCAGCAGCGGAGCACTAGCGACTAGCTCCTACAATGAGCGGTTCTTC
-,-,TRBV7-9,TRBJ2-1,CASSLGENEQFF,TGTGCCAGCAGCTTAGGTGAAAATGAGCAGTTCTTC
-,-,TRBV7-9,TRBJ1-2,CASSSYGYTF,TGTGCCAGCAGCAGTTACGGCTACACCTTC
-,-,TRBV6-1,TRBJ1-4,CASSVGGANEKLFF,TGTGCCAGCAGTGTGGGGGGGGCTAATGAAAAACTGTTTTTT
-,-,TRBV27,TRBJ2-7,CASSLVSDPAYYEQYF,TGTGCCAGCAGCCTTGTCTCCGACCCGGCCTACTACGAGCAGTACTTC
-,-,TRBV7-2,TRBJ2-3,CATRTDSDTQYF,TGTGCCACCCGGACGGATTCAGATACGCAGTATTTT
-,once,TRBV11-2,TRBJ2-2,CASSLDMDTGELFF,TGTGCCAGCAGCTTAGATATGGACACCGGGGAGCTGTTTTTT
-,-,TRBV5-1,TRBJ2-3,CASSLQVALGTDTQYF,TGCGCCAGCAGCTTACAGGTAGCCCTCGGGACGGATACGCAGTATTTT
TRBD1,-,TRBV5-8,TRBJ2-3,CASSRGTVTDTQYF,TGTGCCAGCAGCCGAGGGACAGTCACAGATACGCAGTATTTT
-,-,TRBV6-1,TRBJ2-2,CASSEDVAGAPSGELFF,TGTGCCAGCAGTGAAGATGTGGCGGGGGCGCCTTCCGGGGAGCTGTTTTTT
-,few,TRBV11-2,TRBJ1-1,CASSPSRGNTEAFF,TGTGCCAGCAGCCCTAGCAGGGGTAACACTGAAGCTTTCTTT
-,-,TRBV5-1,TRBJ2-1,CASSLEQGPTLEQFF,TGCGCCAGCAGCTTGGAACAGGGCCCAACCCTGGAGCAGTTCTTC
-,-,TRBV7-9,TRBJ2-4,CASSYPGGDPQENIQYF,TGTGCCAGCAGCTACCCTGGGGGAGATCCTCAGGAAAACATTCAGTACTTC
TRBD1,-,TRBV5-4,TRBJ2-1,CASSWRDREYNEQFF,TGTGCCAGCAGCTGGCGGGACAGGGAATACAATGAGCAGTTCTTC
-,-,TRBV7-9,TRBJ1-5,CASSLQGLPQHF,TGTGCCAGCAGCTTACAGGGTTTGCCCCAGCATTTT
-,-,TRBV5-1,TRBJ1-4,CASSPGIGRNEKLFF,TGCGCCAGCAGCCCGGGAATTGGGAGGAATGAAAAACTGTTTTTT
-,-,TRBV4-3,TRBJ2-2,CASSQVRGGGELFF,TGCGCCAGCAGCCAAGTAAGGGGCGGCGGGGAGCTGTTTTTT
TRBD2,-,TRBV11-3,TRBJ2-1,CASSLRTSGSLFYNEQFF,TGTGCCAGCAGCTTACGGACTAGCGGGTCTTTATTCTACAATGAGCAGTTCTTC
TRBD2,-,TRBV4-3,TRBJ2-3,CASSPGLAGGLTDTQYF,TGCGCCAGCAGCCCCGGACTAGCGGGAGGGCTCACAGATACGCAGTATTTT
-,-,TRBV30,TRBJ1-1,CAWAGRQRNTEAFF,TGTGCCTGGGCGGGAAGGCAGAGGAACACTGAAGCTTTCTTT
-,-,TRBV5-4,TRBJ2-3,CASSVTDTQYF,TGTGCCAGCAGCGTCACAGATACGCAGTATTTT